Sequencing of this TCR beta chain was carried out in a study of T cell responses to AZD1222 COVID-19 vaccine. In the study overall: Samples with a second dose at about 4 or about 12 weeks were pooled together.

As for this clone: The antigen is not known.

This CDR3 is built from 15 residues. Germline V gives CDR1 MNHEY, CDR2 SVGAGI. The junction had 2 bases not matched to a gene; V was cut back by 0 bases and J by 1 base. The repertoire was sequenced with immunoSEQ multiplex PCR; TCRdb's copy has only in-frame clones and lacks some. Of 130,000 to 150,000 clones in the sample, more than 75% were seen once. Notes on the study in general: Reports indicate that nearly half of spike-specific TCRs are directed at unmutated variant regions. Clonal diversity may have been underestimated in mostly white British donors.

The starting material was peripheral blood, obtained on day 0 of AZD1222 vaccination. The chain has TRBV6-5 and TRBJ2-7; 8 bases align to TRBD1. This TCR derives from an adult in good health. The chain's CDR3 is CASSYSTGESYEQYF. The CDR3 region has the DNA TGTGCCAGCAGTTACTCGACAGGGGAATCCTACGAGCAGTACTTC.